This TCR beta chain was documented in a study of blood T cell repertoires in COVID-19. Study at large: COVID-19 samples from acute and convalescent phases originated in the United States, Italy and Spain. PBMCs, B-cell-depleted T cells, or T cells were the source of the cDNA or gDNA that made up the material.

Authors' methods: Amplification of reference gene primers provided the estimated nucleated cell counts. Sequencing was performed with immunoSEQ multiplex PCR; in TCRdb, only in-frame clones are kept and a portion is missing. For V, J and clone size, that table is used; D and trimming come from the DNA. The sample includes over 250,000 clones, around 90% seen only once; the top ten take 2.5% to 3%. This clone was counted once. Symptom resolution, clearance, or two negative PCRs marked donors in Cohort 3 as recovered. Germline V gene data show CDR1 as SGHNT and CDR2 as YENEEA. The junction had 6 bases not matched to a gene; V was cut back by 0 bases and J by 9 bases. This CDR3 spans 15 amino acids.

Sequencing was performed on PBMCs or T cells enriched from blood (not recorded which). The chain is built from TRBV11-3 and TRBJ2-1, with 9 nucleotides matching TRBD2. The TCR comes from a woman in her fifties or sixties who had recovered from COVID-19. The CDR3 sequence is CASSLDQSSGSEQFF. The CDR3, as DNA: TGTGCCAGCAGCTTAGATCAGAGTAGCGGGAGTGAGCAGTTCTTC.